Ten or more counts support the clone carrying this T cell receptor (beta chain). Its antigen is unknown. Trimming at V came to 5 bases and at J to 4 bases, leaving 10 bases not matched to a gene. CDR1 and CDR2 (germline): KGHSH, LQKENI. The CDR3 extends over 15 amino acids. The sample is drawn from a study of response to subunit inactivated influenza vaccine. The study's findings and limits: Each seasonal influenza vaccination recruits few new T cells, the authors suggested.

Using its own MiXCR run on the RT-PCR reads, TCRdb lists one record per CDR3 protein. The table has about 830,000 distinct CDR3 sequences, around 18% seen once; the top ten hold approximately 10%. This clonotype was sampled from a man aged 50-60 years who received an inactivated influenza vaccine. The sample was PBMCs from blood, taken roughly 5 days after vaccination. The V call is TRBV18, the J call TRBJ1-1, with TRBD1 matching over 7 bases. The CDR3 nucleotides are TGTGCCAGCTCAAGACAGGGATCCTTGGGCACTGAAGCTTTCTTT. This codes for CASSRQGSLGTEAFF.